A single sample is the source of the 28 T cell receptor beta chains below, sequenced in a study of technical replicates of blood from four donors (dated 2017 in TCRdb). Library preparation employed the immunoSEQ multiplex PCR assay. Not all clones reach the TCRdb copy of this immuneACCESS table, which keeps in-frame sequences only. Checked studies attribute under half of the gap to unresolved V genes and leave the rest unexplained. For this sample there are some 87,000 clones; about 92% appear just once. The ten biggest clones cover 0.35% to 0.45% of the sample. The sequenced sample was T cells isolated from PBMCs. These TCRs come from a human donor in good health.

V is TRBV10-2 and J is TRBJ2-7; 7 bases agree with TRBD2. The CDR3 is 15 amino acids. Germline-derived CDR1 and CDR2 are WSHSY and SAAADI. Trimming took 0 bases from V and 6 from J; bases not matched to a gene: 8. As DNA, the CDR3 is TGCGCCAGCAGTGAGTCACACACGGGAGGTGTCGAGCAGTACTTC. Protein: CASSESHTGGVEQYF.

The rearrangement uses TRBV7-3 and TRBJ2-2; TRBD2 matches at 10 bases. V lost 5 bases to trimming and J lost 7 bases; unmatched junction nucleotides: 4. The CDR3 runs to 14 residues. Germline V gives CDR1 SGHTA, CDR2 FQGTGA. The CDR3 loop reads CASSRRTSGGELFF. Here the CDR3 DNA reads TGTGCCAGCAGCCGCCGGACTAGCGGCGGGGAGCTGTTTTTT.

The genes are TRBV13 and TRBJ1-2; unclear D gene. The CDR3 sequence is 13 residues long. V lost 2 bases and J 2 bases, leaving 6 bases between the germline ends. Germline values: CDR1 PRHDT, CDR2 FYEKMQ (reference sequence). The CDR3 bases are TGTGCCAGCAGCTTATCGGGGAACTATGGCTACACCTTC. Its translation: CASSLSGNYGYTF. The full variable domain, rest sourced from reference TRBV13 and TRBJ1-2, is AAGVIQSPRHLIKEKRETATLKCYPIPRHDTVYWYQQGPGQDPQFLISFYEKMQSDKGSIPDRFSAQQFSDYHSELNMSSLELGDSALYFCASSLSGNYGYTFGSGTRLTVV.

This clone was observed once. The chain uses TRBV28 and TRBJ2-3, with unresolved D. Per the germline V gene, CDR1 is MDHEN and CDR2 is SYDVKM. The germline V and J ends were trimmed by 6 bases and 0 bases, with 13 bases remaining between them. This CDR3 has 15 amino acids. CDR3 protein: CASSPWSTSTDTQYF. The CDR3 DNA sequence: TGTGCCAGCAGCCCTTGGAGTACTAGCACAGATACGCAGTATTTT.

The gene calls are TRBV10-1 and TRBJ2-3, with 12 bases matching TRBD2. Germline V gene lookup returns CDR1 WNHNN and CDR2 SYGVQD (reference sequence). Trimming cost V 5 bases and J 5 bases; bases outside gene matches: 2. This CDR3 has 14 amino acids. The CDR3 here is CASSPGLAGDTQYF. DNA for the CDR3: TGCGCCAGCAGTCCGGGACTAGCGGGAGATACGCAGTATTTT.

CDR3 amino acids: CASRSHYNQPQHF. DNA for the CDR3: TGTGCCAGCCGGAGCCATTATAATCAGCCCCAGCATTTT. This chain links TRBV28 with TRBJ1-5; no clear D gene. The length of the CDR3 is 13 residues. With 8 bases removed from V and 4 bases from J, the gap between germline ends came to 12 bases. The germline gives CDR1 MDHEN, CDR2 SYDVKM.

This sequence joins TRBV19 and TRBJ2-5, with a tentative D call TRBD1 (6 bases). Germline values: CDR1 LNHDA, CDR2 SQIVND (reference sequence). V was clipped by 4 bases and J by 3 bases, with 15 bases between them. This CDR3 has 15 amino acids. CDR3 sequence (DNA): TGTGCCAGTAGTAATATTGGGGGACAAGAAGAGACCCAGTACTTC. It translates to CASSNIGGQEETQYF.

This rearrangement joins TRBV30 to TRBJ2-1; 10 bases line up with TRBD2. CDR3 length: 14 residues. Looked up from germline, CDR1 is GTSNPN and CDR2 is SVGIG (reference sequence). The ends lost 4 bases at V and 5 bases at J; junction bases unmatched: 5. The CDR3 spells CAWTSGSRNNEQFF. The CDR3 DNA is TGTGCCTGGACTAGCGGGAGCCGAAACAATGAGCAGTTCTTC.

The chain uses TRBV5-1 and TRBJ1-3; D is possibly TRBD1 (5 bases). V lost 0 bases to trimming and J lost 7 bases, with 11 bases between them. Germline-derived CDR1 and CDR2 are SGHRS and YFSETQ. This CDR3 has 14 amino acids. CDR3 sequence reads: CASSLAGGSNTIYF. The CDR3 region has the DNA TGCGCCAGCAGCTTGGCCGGGGGGAGTAACACCATATATTTT.

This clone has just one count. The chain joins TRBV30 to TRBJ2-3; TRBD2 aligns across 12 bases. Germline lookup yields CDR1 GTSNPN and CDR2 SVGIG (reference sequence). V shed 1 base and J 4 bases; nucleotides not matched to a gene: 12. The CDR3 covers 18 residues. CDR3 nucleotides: TGTGCCTGGAGTGATGGGCTAGCGGGAGGGGGGGCTGCAGATACGCAGTATTTT. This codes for CAWSDGLAGGGAADTQYF. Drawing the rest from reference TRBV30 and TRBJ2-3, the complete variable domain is SQTIHQWPATLVQPVGSPLSLECTVEGTSNPNLYWYRQAAGRGLQLLFYSVGIGQISSEVPQNLSASRPQDRQFILSSKKLLLSDSGFYLCAWSDGLAGGGAADTQYFGPGTRLTVL.

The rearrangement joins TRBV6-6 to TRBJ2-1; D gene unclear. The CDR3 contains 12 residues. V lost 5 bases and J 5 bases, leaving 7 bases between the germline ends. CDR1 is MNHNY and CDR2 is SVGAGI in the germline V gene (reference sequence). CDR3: CASSGPNNEQFF. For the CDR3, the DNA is TGTGCCAGCAGTGGGCCGAACAATGAGCAGTTCTTC.

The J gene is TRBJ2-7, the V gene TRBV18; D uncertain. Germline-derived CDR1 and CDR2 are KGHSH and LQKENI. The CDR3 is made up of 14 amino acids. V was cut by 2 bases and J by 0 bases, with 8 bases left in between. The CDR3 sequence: CASSPVADSYEQYF. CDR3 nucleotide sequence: TGTGCCAGCTCACCAGTGGCTGACTCCTACGAGCAGTACTTC.

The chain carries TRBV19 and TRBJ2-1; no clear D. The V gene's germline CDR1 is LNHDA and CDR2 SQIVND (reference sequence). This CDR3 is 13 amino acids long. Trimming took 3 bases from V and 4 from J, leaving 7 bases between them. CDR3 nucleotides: TGTGCCAGTAGTATGGGCCAATACAATGAGCAGTTCTTC. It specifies CASSMGQYNEQFF.

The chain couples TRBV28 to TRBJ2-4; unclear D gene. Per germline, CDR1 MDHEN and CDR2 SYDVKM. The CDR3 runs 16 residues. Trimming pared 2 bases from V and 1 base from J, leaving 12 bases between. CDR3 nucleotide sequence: TGTGCCAGCAGTTTAAATCTAGATTGGGCCAAAAACATTCAGTACTTC. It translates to CASSLNLDWAKNIQYF.

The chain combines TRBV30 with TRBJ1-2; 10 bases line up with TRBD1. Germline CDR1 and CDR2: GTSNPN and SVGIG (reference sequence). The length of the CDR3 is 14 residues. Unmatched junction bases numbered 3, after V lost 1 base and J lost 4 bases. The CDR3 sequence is CAWSGTGGGYGYTF. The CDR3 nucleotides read TGTGCCTGGAGTGGGACAGGGGGTGGCTATGGCTACACCTTC.

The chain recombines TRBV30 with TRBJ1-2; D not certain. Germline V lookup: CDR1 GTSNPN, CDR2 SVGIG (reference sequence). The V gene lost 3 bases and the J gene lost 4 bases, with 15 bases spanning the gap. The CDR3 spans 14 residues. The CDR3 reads CAWSPPGDTYGYTF. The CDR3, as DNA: TGTGCCTGGAGCCCCCCGGGAGATACCTATGGCTACACCTTC.

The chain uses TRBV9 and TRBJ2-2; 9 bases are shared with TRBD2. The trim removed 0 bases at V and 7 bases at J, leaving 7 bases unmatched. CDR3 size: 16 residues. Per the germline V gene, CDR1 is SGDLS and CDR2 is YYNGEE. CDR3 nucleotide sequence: TGTGCCAGCAGCGTAGGGGGGACTAGCTTCGGCGGGGAGCTGTTTTTT. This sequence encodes CASSVGGTSFGGELFF.

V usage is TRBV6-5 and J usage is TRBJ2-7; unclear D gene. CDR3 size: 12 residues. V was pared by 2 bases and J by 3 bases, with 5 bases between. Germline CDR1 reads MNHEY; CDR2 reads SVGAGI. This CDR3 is CASSYPGYEQYF. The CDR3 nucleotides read TGTGCCAGCAGTTACCCCGGCTACGAGCAGTACTTC.

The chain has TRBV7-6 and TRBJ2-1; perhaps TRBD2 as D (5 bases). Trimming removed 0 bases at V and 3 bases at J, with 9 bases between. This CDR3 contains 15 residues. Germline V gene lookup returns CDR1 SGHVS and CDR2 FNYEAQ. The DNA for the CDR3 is TGTGCCAGCAGCTTAGCGGGAGTGGGCTACAATGAGCAGTTCTTC. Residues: CASSLAGVGYNEQFF.

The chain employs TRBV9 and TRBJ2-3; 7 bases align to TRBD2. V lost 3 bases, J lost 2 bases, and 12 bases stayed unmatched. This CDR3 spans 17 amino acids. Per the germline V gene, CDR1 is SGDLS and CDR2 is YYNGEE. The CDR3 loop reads CASSAPRERGHTDTQYF. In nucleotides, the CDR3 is TGTGCCAGCAGCGCCCCACGGGAGCGGGGCCACACAGATACGCAGTATTTT.

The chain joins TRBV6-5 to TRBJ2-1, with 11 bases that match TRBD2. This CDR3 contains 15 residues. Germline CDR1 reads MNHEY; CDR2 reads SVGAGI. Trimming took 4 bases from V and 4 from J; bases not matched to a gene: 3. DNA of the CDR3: TGTGCCAGCAGTTCGCGGACTAGCGGGTACAATGAGCAGTTCTTC. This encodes CASSSRTSGYNEQFF.

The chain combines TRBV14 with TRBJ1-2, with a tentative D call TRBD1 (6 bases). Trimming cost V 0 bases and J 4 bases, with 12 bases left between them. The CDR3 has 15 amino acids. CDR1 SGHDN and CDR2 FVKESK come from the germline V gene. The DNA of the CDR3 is TGTGCCAGCAGCCAAGAACCAGGGGCGAGCTATGGCTACACCTTC. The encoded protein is CASSQEPGASYGYTF.

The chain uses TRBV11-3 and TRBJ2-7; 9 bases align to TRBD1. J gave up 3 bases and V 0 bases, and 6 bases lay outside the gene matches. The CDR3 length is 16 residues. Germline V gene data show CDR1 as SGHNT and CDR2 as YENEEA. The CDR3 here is CASSLDSGQGFYEQYF. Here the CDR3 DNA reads TGTGCCAGCAGCTTAGATTCGGGACAGGGCTTCTACGAGCAGTACTTC.

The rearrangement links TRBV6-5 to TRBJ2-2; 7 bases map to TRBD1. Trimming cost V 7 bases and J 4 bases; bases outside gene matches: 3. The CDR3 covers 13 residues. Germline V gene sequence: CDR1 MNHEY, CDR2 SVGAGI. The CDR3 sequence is CASKGQSTGELFF. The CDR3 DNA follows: TGTGCCAGCAAGGGACAGTCCACCGGGGAGCTGTTTTTT.

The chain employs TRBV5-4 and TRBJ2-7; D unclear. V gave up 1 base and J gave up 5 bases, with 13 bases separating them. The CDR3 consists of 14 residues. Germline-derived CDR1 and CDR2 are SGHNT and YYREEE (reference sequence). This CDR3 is CASSLRLVPHEQYF. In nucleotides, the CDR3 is TGTGCCAGCAGCTTGCGGCTAGTCCCCCACGAGCAGTACTTC.

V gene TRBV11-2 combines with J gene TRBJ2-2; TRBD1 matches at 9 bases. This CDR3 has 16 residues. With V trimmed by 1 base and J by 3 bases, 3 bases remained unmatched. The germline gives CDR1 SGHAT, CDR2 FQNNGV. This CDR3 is CASSLVGTGYTGELFF. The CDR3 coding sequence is TGTGCCAGCAGCTTAGTGGGGACAGGGTACACCGGGGAGCTGTTTTTT.

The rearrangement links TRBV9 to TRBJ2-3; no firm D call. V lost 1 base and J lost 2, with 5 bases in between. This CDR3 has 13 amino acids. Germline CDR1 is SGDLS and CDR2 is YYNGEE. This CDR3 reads CASSVTFTDTQYF. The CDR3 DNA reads TGTGCCAGCAGCGTAACATTCACAGATACGCAGTATTTT.

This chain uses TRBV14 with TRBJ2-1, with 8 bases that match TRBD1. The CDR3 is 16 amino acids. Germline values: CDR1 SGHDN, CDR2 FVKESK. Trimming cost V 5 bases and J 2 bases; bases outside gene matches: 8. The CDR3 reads CASSWTGTGPYNEQFF. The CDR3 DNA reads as TGTGCCAGCAGCTGGACCGGGACAGGCCCCTACAATGAGCAGTTCTTC.